This T cell receptor (beta chain) comes out of a study of blood T cell repertoires in COVID-19. Overall study context: COVID-19 samples, acute and convalescent, were from the United States, Italy and Spain. In each case, the material was cDNA or gDNA derived from T cells, B-cell-depleted T cells, or PBMCs.

In the study's own analysis: The assay estimated nucleated cells by amplifying reference gene primers. Using immunoSEQ multiplex PCR, the repertoire was profiled, and TCRdb retains in-frame clones only, with some absent. D and trimming were read from the DNA, whereas the V and J calls and clone size are those reported in that table. The sample has 250,000 to 350,000 clones; 90% are singletons. Germline loops: CDR1 LGHNT, CDR2 FRNRAP. V lost 3 bases and J lost 4, with 9 bases in between. The CDR3 length is 13 residues. Patients at the Seattle site were enrolled during active infection and followed longitudinally.

Sequenced sample: peripheral blood. This TCR came from a woman younger than 45 with COVID-19, enrolled during active disease. The V and J genes are TRBV12-5 and TRBJ1-1; possibly TRBD1 for D (5 bases). The CDR3: CASGFGGGTEAFF. The CDR3, as DNA: TGTGCTAGTGGTTTCGGGGGGGGCACTGAAGCTTTCTTT.